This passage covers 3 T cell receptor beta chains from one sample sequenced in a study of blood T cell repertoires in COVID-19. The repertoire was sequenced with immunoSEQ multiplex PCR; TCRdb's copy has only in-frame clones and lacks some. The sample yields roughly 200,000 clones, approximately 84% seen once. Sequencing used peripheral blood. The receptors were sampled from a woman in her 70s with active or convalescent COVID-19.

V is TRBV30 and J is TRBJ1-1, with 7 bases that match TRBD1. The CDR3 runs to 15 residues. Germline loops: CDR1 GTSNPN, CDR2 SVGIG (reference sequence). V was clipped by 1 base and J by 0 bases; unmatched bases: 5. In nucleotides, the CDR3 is TGTGCCTGGAGTGCCTGGGACAGCTTGAACACTGAAGCTTTCTTT. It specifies CAWSAWDSLNTEAFF.

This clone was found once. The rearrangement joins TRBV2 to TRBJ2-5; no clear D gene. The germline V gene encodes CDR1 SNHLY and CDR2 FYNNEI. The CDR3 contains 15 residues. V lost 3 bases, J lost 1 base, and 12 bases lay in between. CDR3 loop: CASSEWQVAQETQYF. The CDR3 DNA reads TGTGCCAGCAGTGAGTGGCAGGTGGCCCAAGAGACCCAGTACTTC.

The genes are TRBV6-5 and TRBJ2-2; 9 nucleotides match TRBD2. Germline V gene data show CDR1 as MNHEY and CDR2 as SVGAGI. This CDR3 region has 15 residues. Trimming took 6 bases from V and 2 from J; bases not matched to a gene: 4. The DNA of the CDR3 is TGTGCCAGCAGCAGACTAGCGGTTAACACCGGGGAGCTGTTTTTT. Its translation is CASSRLAVNTGELFF.